The T cell receptor (beta chain) described here comes from a study of CD8+ T cells in alopecia areata. Lesional scalp tissue (obtained by punch biopsy) and peripheral blood were collected from alopecia areata patients. RNA extraction and reverse transcription yielded cDNA as sequencing template. Generated by immunoSEQ multiplex PCR, the TCRdb table keeps only in-frame clones and is missing some. Of about 82,000 clones listed, just over 50% are singletons. This CDR3 is 13 amino acids long. In germline, CDR1 is LNHDA, CDR2 SQIVND (reference sequence). V was clipped by 5 bases and J by 8 bases, with 13 bases between them. In its sample, this clone was seen a few times.

The chain carries TRBV19 and TRBJ2-1; D is unresolved. The receptor comes from a human donor with alopecia areata. The material sequenced was NKG2D-high CD8+ T cells sorted from blood. The CDR3 DNA reads as TGTGCCAGTAGTCCCCAAGGGTTCGATGAGCAGTTCTTC. As protein: CASSPQGFDEQFF.